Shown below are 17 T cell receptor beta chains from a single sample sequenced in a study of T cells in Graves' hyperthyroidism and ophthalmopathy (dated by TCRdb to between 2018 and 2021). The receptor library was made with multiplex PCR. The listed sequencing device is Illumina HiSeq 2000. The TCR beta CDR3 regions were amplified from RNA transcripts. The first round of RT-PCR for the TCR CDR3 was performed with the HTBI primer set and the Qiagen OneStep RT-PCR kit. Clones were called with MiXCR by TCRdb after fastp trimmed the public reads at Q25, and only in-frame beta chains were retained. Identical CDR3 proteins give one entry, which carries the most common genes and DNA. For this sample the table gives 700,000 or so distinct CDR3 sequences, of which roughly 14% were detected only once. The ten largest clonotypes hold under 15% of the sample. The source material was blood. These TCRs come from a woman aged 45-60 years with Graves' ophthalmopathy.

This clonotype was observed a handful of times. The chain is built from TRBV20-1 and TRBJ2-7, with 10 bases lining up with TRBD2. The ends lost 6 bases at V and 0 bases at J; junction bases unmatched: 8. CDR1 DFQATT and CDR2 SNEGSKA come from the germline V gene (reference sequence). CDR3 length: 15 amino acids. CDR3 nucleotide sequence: TGCAGTGCCAACCCGGGACTAGCGAGCTCCTACGAGCAGTACTTC. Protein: CSANPGLASSYEQYF.

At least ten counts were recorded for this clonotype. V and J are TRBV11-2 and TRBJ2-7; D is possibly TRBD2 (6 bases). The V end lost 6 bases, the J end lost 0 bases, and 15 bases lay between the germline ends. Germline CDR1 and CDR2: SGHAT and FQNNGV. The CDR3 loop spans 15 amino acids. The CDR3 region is CASRASGSSSYEQYF. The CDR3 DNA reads TGTGCCAGCAGAGCGAGCGGGTCTAGCTCCTACGAGCAGTACTTC.

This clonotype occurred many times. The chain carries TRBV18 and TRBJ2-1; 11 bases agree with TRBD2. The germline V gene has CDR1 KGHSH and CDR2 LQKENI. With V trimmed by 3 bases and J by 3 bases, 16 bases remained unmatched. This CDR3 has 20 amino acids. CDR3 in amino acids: CASSPRFIAGGPSRYNEQFF. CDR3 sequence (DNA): TGTGCCAGCTCACCCCGGTTTATAGCGGGAGGGCCGAGTCGCTACAATGAGCAGTTCTTC.

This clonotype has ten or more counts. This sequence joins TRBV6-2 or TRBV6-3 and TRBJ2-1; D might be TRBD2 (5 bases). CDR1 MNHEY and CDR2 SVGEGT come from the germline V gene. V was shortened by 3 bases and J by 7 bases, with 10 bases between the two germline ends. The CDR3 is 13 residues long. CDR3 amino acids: CASSYFRGNEQFF. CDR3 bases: TGTGCCAGCAGTTATTTCCGAGGGAATGAGCAGTTCTTC.

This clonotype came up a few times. The CDR3, as DNA: TGTGCCAGCAGAAGCCTAGGGACTATTAATGAAAAACTGTTTTTT. It codes for CASRSLGTINEKLFF. This chain joins TRBV28 and TRBJ1-4; possibly TRBD1 for D (5 bases). Trimming cost V 6 bases and J 4 bases, with 15 bases left between them. The CDR3 is made up of 15 amino acids. Germline CDR1 reads MDHEN; CDR2 reads SYDVKM.

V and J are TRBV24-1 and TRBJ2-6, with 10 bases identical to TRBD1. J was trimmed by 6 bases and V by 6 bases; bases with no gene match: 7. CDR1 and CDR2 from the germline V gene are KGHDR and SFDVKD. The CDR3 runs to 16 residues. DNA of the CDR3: TGTGCCACCAGTCGACCGGGACAGGGGATGGCCAACGTCCTGACTTTC. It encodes CATSRPGQGMANVLTF.

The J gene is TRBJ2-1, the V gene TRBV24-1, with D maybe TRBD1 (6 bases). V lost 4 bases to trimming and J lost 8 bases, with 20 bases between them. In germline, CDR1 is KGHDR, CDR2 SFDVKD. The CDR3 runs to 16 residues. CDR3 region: CATSDYGTTRVDEQFF. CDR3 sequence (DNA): TGTGCCACCAGTGACTACGGGACAACCCGGGTCGATGAGCAGTTCTTC.

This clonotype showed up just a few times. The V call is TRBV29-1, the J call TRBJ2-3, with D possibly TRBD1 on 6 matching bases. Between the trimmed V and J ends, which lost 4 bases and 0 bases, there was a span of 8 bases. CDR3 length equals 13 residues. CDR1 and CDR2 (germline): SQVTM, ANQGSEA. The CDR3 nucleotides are TGCAGCGTTGCGGACAGAAGCACAGATACGCAGTATTTT. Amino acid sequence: CSVADRSTDTQYF.

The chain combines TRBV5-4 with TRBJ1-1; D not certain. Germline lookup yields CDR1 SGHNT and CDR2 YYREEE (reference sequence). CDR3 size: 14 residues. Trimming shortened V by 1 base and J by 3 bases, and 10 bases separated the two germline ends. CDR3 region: CASSLRDFDTEAFF. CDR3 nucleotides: TGTGCCAGCAGCTTGAGGGATTTTGACACTGAAGCTTTCTTT.

Here the CDR3 reads CASARQAGPETQYF. The CDR3, as DNA: TGTGCCAGCGCAAGACAAGCGGGCCCGGAGACGCAGTATTTT. J is TRBJ2-3 and V is TRBV5-4, with D possibly matching TRBD2 (6 bases). CDR3 length: 14 amino acids. CDR1 is SGHNT, CDR2 YYREEE, per germline (reference sequence). V lost 7 bases and J lost 9, with 21 bases in between.

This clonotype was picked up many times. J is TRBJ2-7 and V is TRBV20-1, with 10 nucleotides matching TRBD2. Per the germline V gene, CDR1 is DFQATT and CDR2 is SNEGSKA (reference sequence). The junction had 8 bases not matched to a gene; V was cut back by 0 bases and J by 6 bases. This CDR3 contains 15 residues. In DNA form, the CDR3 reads TGCAGTGCTAGAGATTCGAGCGGGAGGGTGGGCGAGCAGTACTTC. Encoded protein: CSARDSSGRVGEQYF.

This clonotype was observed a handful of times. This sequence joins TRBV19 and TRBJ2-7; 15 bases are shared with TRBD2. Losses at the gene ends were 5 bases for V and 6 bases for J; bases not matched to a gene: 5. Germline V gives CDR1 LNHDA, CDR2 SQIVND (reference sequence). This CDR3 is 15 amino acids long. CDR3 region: CASSAGLAGGSEQYF. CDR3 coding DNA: TGTGCCAGTAGTGCCGGACTAGCGGGAGGGTCCGAGCAGTACTTC.

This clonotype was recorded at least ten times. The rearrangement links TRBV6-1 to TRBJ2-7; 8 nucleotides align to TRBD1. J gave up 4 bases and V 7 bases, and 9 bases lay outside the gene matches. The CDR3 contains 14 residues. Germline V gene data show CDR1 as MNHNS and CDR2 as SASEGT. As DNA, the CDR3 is TGTGCCAGCAAAAAGACAGGGGACCTTTACGAGCAGTACTTC. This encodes CASKKTGDLYEQYF.

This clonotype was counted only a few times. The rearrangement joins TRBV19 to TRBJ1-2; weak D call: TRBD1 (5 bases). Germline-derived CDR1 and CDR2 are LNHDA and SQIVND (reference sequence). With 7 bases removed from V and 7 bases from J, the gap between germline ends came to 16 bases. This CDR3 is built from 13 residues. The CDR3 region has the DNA TGTGCCAGTACAGTAGCCAGGGACGGTGGCTACACCTTC. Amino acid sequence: CASTVARDGGYTF.

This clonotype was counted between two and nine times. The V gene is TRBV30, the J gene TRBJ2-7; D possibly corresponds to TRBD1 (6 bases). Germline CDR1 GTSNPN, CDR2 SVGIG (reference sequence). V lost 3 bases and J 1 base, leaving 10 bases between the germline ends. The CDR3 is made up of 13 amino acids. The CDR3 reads CAWSPGTSYEQYF. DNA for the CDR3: TGTGCCTGGAGCCCCGGGACATCCTACGAGCAGTACTTC.

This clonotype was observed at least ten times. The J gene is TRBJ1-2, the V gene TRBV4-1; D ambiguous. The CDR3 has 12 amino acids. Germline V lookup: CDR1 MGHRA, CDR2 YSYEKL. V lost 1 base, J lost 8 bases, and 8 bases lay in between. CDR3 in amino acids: CASSQGRAGYTF. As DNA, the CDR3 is TGCGCCAGCAGCCAAGGGAGGGCCGGCTACACCTTC.

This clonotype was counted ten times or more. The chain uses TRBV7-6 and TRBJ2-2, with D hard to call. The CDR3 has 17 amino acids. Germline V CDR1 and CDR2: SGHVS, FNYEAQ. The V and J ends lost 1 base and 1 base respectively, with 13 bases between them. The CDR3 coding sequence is TGTGCCAGCAGCTTAGAACCCCCGACGGGGAACACCGGGGAGCTGTTTTTT. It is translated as CASSLEPPTGNTGELFF. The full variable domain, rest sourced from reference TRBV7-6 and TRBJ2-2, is GAGVSQSPRYKVTKRGQDVALRCDPISGHVSLYWYRQALGQGPEFLTYFNYEAQQDKSGLPNDRFSAERPEGSISTLTIQRTEQRDSAMYRCASSLEPPTGNTGELFFGEGSRLTVL.